Listed below are T cell receptor beta chains from one sample, sequenced in a study of shared clonotypes between healthy human individuals. The method was immunoSEQ multiplex PCR; TCRdb's version includes in-frame clones alone and lacks a portion of them. Among fewer than 600,000 clones listed, 70% to 80% were seen once. Sequenced material: PBMCs. Receptor source: a woman in her thirties or forties in good health. Some clones in this sample may be carry-over from other donors' samples. CDR3s include the opening cysteine and the closing phenylalanine or tryptophan. Each record gives: V gene, clone size, D gene, J gene, CDR3 DNA, CDR3 protein. D genes are given only for firm matches. Only part of the rows carry a size: once, few, many, or a class if the clone is expanded.

TRBV7-9	NA	NA	TRBJ2-7	TGTGCCAGCAGCTTCCCCCCGCTGAGAACCCTTCCCTACGAGCAGTACTTC	CASSFPPLRTLPYEQYF
TRBV9	few	TRBD2	TRBJ2-5	TGTGCCAGCAGCGCGGGACTATCGGGGACCCAGTACTTC	CASSAGLSGTQYF
TRBV7-2	few	TRBD1	TRBJ1-2	TGTGCCAGCAGCCCGACAGGGGCGCTTGGGGCTTTC	CASSPTGALGAF
TRBV19	NA	TRBD1	TRBJ1-2	TGTGCCAGTAGTATGAATTCGGGACAGGGGTTTTATGGCTACACCTTC	CASSMNSGQGFYGYTF
TRBV7-9	NA	TRBD2	TRBJ2-1	TGTGCCAGCAGCCCTCCGGGACTAGCGGGAGAGCAGTTCTTC	CASSPPGLAGEQFF
TRBV23-1	NA	TRBD1	TRBJ2-7	TGCGCCAGCACGGGGCACCCCGTCATATGGGGGACAGGCTACGAGCAGTACTTC	CASTGHPVIWGTGYEQYF
TRBV9	NA	NA	TRBJ1-3	TGTGCCAGCAGCGAGGACTTAGGAAACACCATATATTTT	CASSEDLGNTIYF
TRBV5-1	NA	NA	TRBJ2-6	TGCGCCAGCAGCCGTACTAGCTTGGGTGGGGCCAACGTCCTGACTTTC	CASSRTSLGGANVLTF
TRBV7-3	few	NA	TRBJ2-2	TGTGCCAGCAGCTTAAGCAGGGATTCCGGGGAGCTGTTTTTT	CASSLSRDSGELFF
TRBV19	NA	NA	TRBJ2-2	TGTGCCAGTAGTATATCTCCATACACCGGGGAGCTGTTTTTT	CASSISPYTGELFF
TRBV7-6	NA	NA	TRBJ2-7	TGTGCCAGCAGCTTAGATGGTCGGAGGGAGTACGAGCAGTACTTC	CASSLDGRREYEQYF
TRBV5-5	few	TRBD1	TRBJ1-1	TGTGCCAGCACCTCGGACAGGGGTTTATCTGAAGCTTTCTTT	CASTSDRGLSEAFF
TRBV11-1	NA	TRBD2	TRBJ2-3	TGTGCCAGCAGCTTCCCAAGGCGGGAGGGTTCAGATACGCAGTATTTT	CASSFPRREGSDTQYF
TRBV21-1	once	NA	TRBJ2-3	TGTGCCAGCAGCAAACTAGCGGGAGCGACAGATACGCAGTATTTT	CASSKLAGATDTQYF
TRBV28	NA	TRBD1	TRBJ1-2	TGTGCCAGCAGTTTTTCCTCGGAGGGGGCTGCGAGGGGCTACACCTTC	CASSFSSEGAARGYTF
TRBV28	NA	TRBD1	TRBJ2-2	TGTGCCACCTCGACAGGGAAGGAAACCGGGGAGCTGTTTTTT	CATSTGKETGELFF
TRBV30	few	TRBD1	TRBJ2-5	TGTGCCTTGACAGGGGACTTACAAGAGACCCAGTACTTC	CALTGDLQETQYF
TRBV28	NA	NA	TRBJ2-7	TGTGCCAGCAGTTCGGGACACCTAGATGTCTACGAGCAGTACTTC	CASSSGHLDVYEQYF
TRBV7-2	NA	TRBD2	TRBJ2-7	TGTGCCAGCAGCTTCGGACTAGCGGCATACGAGCAGTACTTC	CASSFGLAAYEQYF
TRBV7-2	NA	NA	TRBJ2-7	TGTGCCAGCAGCTTAGTGGCCACCTACGAGCAGTACTTC	CASSLVATYEQYF
TRBV14	NA	NA	TRBJ2-6	TGTGCCAGCAGCCGCCAAAGGGGGTCCGGGGCCAACGTCCTGACTTTC	CASSRQRGSGANVLTF
TRBV19	NA	NA	TRBJ2-3	TGTGCCAGTAGTATGGGGGGCGTCGCAGATACGCAGTATTTT	CASSMGGVADTQYF
TRBV15	NA	TRBD1	TRBJ2-1	TGTGCCACCAGCAGAGACCGACCCGACAGGGGGCGAAGTAGTCTCTTC	CATSRDRPDRGRSSLF
TRBV6-4	NA	TRBD2	TRBJ2-1	TGTGCCAGCAGTGACCTTGGGACTAGCGGGAAAAATGAGCAGTTCTTC	CASSDLGTSGKNEQFF
TRBV4-3	NA	NA	TRBJ1-4	TGCGCCAGCAGCCAAGATGATTTGCCTAATGAAAAACTGTTTTTT	CASSQDDLPNEKLFF
TRBV7-9	NA	TRBD2	TRBJ2-1	TGTGCCAGCAGCTTGCGGACTAGCTGGGATGAGCAGTTCTTC	CASSLRTSWDEQFF
TRBV12-5	NA	NA	TRBJ2-3	TGTGCTAGTGGCCTTGGACGGACTAGCACAGATACGCAGTATTTT	CASGLGRTSTDTQYF
TRBV5-6	NA	NA	TRBJ2-7	TGTGCCAGCAGCCGCTACAGCACCTACGAGCAGTACTTC	CASSRYSTYEQYF
TRBV29-1	NA	NA	TRBJ2-5	TGCAGCGTTGAAACCCCGGGTAGGGAGCAGTACTTC	CSVETPGREQYF